The 12 T cell receptor beta chains given below trace back to one sample, sequenced in a study of identical twins. TCRdb re-called the 5' RACE reads with MiXCR, one entry per CDR3 protein. The data show roughly 250,000 distinct CDR3 sequences, around an eighth seen once. Sequencing was performed on memory (CD45RO+) T cells sorted from blood. These receptors all come from a woman aged 18-29 years in good health.

In its sample, this clonotype was seen many times. The chain links TRBV12-3 or TRBV12-4 to TRBJ2-2; maybe TRBD1 (8 bases). Trimming stripped 5 bases from V and 15 bases from J, with 13 bases between. This CDR3 is 11 amino acids long. DNA of the CDR3: TGTGCCAGCAGTCAAACAGGGGGGGTGTTTTTT. This gives the protein CASSQTGGVFF.

In its sample, this clonotype was seen many times. V and J are TRBV10-2 and TRBJ1-1, with D tentatively TRBD1 (5 bases). V shed 6 bases and J shed 0 bases, with 11 bases lying between them. The CDR3 runs 14 residues. Germline assignment: CDR1 WSHSY and CDR2 SAAADI. CDR3 DNA: TGCGCCAGCAGCGTTACAGGTATGAACACTGAAGCTTTCTTT. Its protein is CASSVTGMNTEAFF.

This clonotype was seen only a few times. The rearrangement uses TRBV11-3 and TRBJ2-1; 10 nucleotides match TRBD2. Trimming took 5 bases from V and 3 from J; bases not matched to a gene: 7. CDR1 and CDR2 (germline): SGHNT, YENEEA. This CDR3 spans 16 amino acids. This CDR3 is CASSTRSGGLYNEQFF. Written as DNA, the CDR3 is TGTGCCAGCAGCACCCGTAGCGGGGGGCTCTACAATGAGCAGTTCTTC.

The J gene is TRBJ1-1, the V gene TRBV19; tentatively, D is TRBD1 (6 bases). Germline V gene sequence: CDR1 LNHDA, CDR2 SQIVND (reference sequence). Deletions cut 3 bases from V and 4 bases from J, with 15 bases between. The length of the CDR3 is 15 residues. Here the CDR3 reads CASSIWGHKSTEAFF. The CDR3 DNA reads TGTGCCAGTAGTATTTGGGGGCATAAGAGCACTGAAGCTTTCTTT.

J is TRBJ2-7 and V is TRBV18; TRBD1 aligns across 10 bases. The V gene end was trimmed by 2 bases and the J gene end by 7 bases; junction bases not matched to a gene: 11. Germline V lookup: CDR1 KGHSH, CDR2 LQKENI. The CDR3 is 16 residues long. CDR3 sequence: CASSPTRQGATWEQYF. CDR3 DNA sequence: TGTGCCAGCTCACCAACCAGACAGGGGGCGACTTGGGAGCAGTACTTC.

In this sample, this clonotype turned up many times. V gene TRBV5-1 combines with J gene TRBJ2-7; D assignment may be TRBD1 or TRBD2 (5 bases each). The V end was cut by 1 base, the J end by 6 bases, with 14 bases between. This CDR3 is built from 14 residues. CDR1 is SGHRS, CDR2 YFSETQ, per germline. The CDR3, as DNA: TGCGCCAGCAGCTTGAGTACCGGGGCGAGCGAGCAGTACTTC. It specifies CASSLSTGASEQYF.

This clonotype was detected only a few times. The chain links TRBV9 to TRBJ1-1; D remains ambiguous. Germline V gene data show CDR1 as SGDLS and CDR2 as YYNGEE. The CDR3 runs 14 residues. V lost 2 bases and J lost 4, with 12 bases in between. CDR3 coding DNA: TGTGCCAGCAGCGTTGGAGACCTGAGCACTGAAGCTTTCTTT. Amino acid sequence: CASSVGDLSTEAFF.

The chain combines TRBV20-1 with TRBJ2-4; the match to TRBD2 covers 10 bases. This CDR3 spans 16 amino acids. V lost 3 bases and J lost 2; bases outside the gene matches: 7. The V gene's germline CDR1 is DFQATT and CDR2 SNEGSKA (reference sequence). CDR3 amino acids: CSASLAGERSKNIQYF. In DNA, the CDR3 is TGCAGTGCTAGTCTAGCGGGAGAGAGGTCCAAAAACATTCAGTACTTC.

The chain combines TRBV28 with TRBJ1-1; 8 positions match TRBD1. The CDR3 has 14 amino acids. Germline lookup yields CDR1 MDHEN and CDR2 SYDVKM. The V and J ends lost 6 bases and 4 bases, in that order; junction bases with no gene match: 7. The CDR3, as DNA: TGTGCCAGCAGGGTGACAGGGGAACTCACTGAAGCTTTCTTT. Residues: CASRVTGELTEAFF.

This chain connects TRBV3-1 to TRBJ2-5; unclear D gene. There are 16 residues in the CDR3. The germline V and J ends were trimmed by 1 base and 2 bases, with 14 bases remaining between them. The V gene's germline CDR1 is LGHDT and CDR2 YNNKEL (reference sequence). Here the CDR3 reads CASSQGAPRLQETQYF. The CDR3 DNA follows: TGTGCCAGCAGCCAAGGAGCACCCAGATTACAAGAGACCCAGTACTTC.

The chain uses TRBV7-7 and TRBJ2-3, with D possibly matching TRBD2 (5 bases). CDR3 length: 14 residues. Germline V lookup: CDR1 SSHAT, CDR2 FNYEAQ (reference sequence). With 4 bases removed from V and 0 bases from J, the gap between germline ends came to 8 bases. The CDR3 DNA follows: TGTGCCAGCAGCTGGGGAGCTAGCACAGATACGCAGTATTTT. Amino acid sequence: CASSWGASTDTQYF.

The chain recombines TRBV7-2 with TRBJ1-5; TRBD1 is a possible D gene (5 bases). V was clipped by 5 bases and J by 4 bases, with 12 bases between them. Germline V CDR1 and CDR2: SGHTA, FQGNSA. The CDR3 is made up of 14 amino acids. CDR3 in amino acids: CASSQLRENQPQHF. The CDR3 DNA is TGTGCCAGCAGCCAACTCAGGGAAAATCAGCCCCAGCATTTT.